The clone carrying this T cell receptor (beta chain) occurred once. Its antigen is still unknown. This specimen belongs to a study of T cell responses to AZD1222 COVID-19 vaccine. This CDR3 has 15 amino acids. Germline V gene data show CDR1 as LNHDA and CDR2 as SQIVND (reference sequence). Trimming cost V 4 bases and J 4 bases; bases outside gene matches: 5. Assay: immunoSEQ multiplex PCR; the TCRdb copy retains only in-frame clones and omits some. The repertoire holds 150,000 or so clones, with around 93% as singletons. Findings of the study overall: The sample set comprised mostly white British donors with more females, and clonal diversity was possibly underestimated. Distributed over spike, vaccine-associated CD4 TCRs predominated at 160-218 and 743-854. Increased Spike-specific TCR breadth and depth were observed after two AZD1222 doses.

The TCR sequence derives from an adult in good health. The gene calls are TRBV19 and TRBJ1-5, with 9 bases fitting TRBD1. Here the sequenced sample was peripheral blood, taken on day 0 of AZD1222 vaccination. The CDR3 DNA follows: TGTGCCAGTAGTACTACAGGGGGCGAGAATCAGCCCCAGCATTTT. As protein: CASSTTGGENQPQHF. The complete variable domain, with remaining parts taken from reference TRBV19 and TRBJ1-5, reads DGGITQSPKYLFRKEGQNVTLSCEQNLNHDAMYWYRQDPGQGLRLIYYSQIVNDFQKGDIAEGYSVSREKKESFPLTVTSAQKNPTAFYLCASSTTGGENQPQHFGDGTRLSIL.